The present entry profiles one TCR beta chain with its context. The sample comes from a study of cytomegalovirus exposure and HLA in healthy donors. Study-wide context: The 95 to 150 validation repertoires used a platform that matched the one used for the 666 first-cohort repertoires, as a later analysis reported.

Sequenced by immunoSEQ multiplex PCR; TCRdb stores in-frame clones only, minus some. Here the sample spans 250,000 to 350,000 clones, roughly 90% being singletons. V was cut by 0 bases and J by 0 bases, with 10 bases left in between. There are 15 residues in the CDR3. Germline V gene data show CDR1 as SGHRS and CDR2 as YFSETQ. The clonotype comes from a woman younger than 35 in good health and CMV-seronegative. This sequence joins TRBV5-1 and TRBJ2-7, with no clear D. The material sequenced was PBMCs. The CDR3 region has the DNA TGCGCCAGCAGCTTGGCGGTCGGTTACTCCTACGAGCAGTACTTC. It is translated as CASSLAVGYSYEQYF.